These 27 T cell receptor beta chains were sequenced from one sample in a study of blood T cell repertoires in COVID-19. TCRdb keeps only in-frame clones here, not all; method: immunoSEQ multiplex PCR. The top ten clones hold 2.1% of a sample with roughly 260,000 clones, around nine tenths of them seen once. The source material was peripheral blood. The receptor source for this set is a woman aged 40 to 49 who had recovered from COVID-19.

The chain couples TRBV6-2 or TRBV6-3 to TRBJ2-5, with 11 bases that match TRBD2. This CDR3 is 12 amino acids long. CDR1 and CDR2 from the germline V gene are MNHEY and SVGEGT. With 4 bases clipped from V and 13 bases from J, the junction kept 5 bases outside the gene matches. CDR3 sequence: CASSSGLAGPYF. The CDR3 DNA reads as TGTGCCAGCAGTTCCGGACTAGCGGGCCCGTACTTC.

The chain carries TRBV7-2 and TRBJ2-5; D possibly corresponds to TRBD1 (5 bases). The CDR3 has 15 residues. V was trimmed by 5 bases and J by 6 bases, leaving 19 bases between them. Germline CDR1 and CDR2: SGHTA and FQGNSA. In DNA form, the CDR3 reads TGTGCCAGCAGCCTCCCGGGTGGGGCTGCCCAGACCCAGTACTTC. Its translation: CASSLPGGAAQTQYF.

V usage is TRBV7-9 and J usage is TRBJ2-5, with 7 bases lining up with TRBD2. Trimming took 5 bases from V and 5 from J; bases not matched to a gene: 5. The germline gives CDR1 SEHNR, CDR2 FQNEAQ (reference sequence). This CDR3 is built from 13 residues. In DNA, the CDR3 is TGTGCCAGCAGCCAGCACGGGAGGGAGACCCAGTACTTC. This translates into CASSQHGRETQYF.

The rearrangement links TRBV29-1 to TRBJ2-2, with 8 bases that match TRBD2. This CDR3 has 16 amino acids. Looked up from germline, CDR1 is SQVTM and CDR2 is ANQGSEA. The junction had 11 bases not matched to a gene; V was cut back by 7 bases and J by 1 base. The CDR3 DNA follows: TGCAGCGCTCGACTGGGTAGCGGGGTGAACACCGGGGAGCTGTTTTTT. Translation: CSARLGSGVNTGELFF.

Of note for this clone: Other nucleotide sequences from this sample produce the same CDR3. The chain links TRBV12-3 or TRBV12-4 to TRBJ1-2; the D gene is possibly TRBD1 (6 bases). Deletions cut 0 bases from V and 4 bases from J, with 6 bases between. This CDR3 comprises 13 residues. CDR3: CASSLAGGYGYTF. The CDR3 nucleotides are TGTGCCAGCAGTTTAGCAGGGGGCTATGGCTACACCTTC.

The DNA of the CDR3 is TGCGCCAGCAGCTTGGCGGGGAAAAACACCGGGGAGCTGTTTTTT. It is translated as CASSLAGKNTGELFF. J is TRBJ2-2 and V is TRBV5-1, with D possibly being TRBD2 (5 bases). Germline V CDR1 and CDR2: SGHRS, YFSETQ. The CDR3 runs to 15 residues. Between the trimmed V and J ends, which lost 0 bases and 2 bases, there was a span of 8 bases.

This chain connects TRBV27 to TRBJ2-7, with 7 bases lining up with TRBD2. CDR1 is MNHEY and CDR2 is SMNVEV in the germline V gene (reference sequence). The trim removed 6 bases at V and 0 bases at J, leaving 8 bases unmatched. CDR3 length equals 15 residues. This CDR3 is CASRVDGGFSYEQYF. The CDR3 DNA follows: TGTGCCAGCAGGGTCGACGGGGGGTTCTCCTACGAGCAGTACTTC.

The chain combines TRBV24-1 with TRBJ1-5; TRBD1 might be the D (5 bases). The CDR3 runs to 14 residues. Germline lookup yields CDR1 KGHDR and CDR2 SFDVKD. Trimming left V 3 bases short and J 3 bases short, with 8 bases between. Here the CDR3 reads CATSDPGNNQPQHF. CDR3 bases: TGTGCCACCAGTGATCCAGGGAACAATCAGCCCCAGCATTTT.

This clone was seen once. The chain recombines TRBV6-2 or TRBV6-3 with TRBJ2-1; 10 nucleotides agree with TRBD2. The CDR3 length is 16 residues. V shed 0 bases and J 6 bases; nucleotides not matched to a gene: 5. The germline V gene encodes CDR1 MNHEY and CDR2 SVGEGT. CDR3 region: CASSYSVQREGNEQFF. CDR3 nucleotides: TGTGCCAGCAGTTACTCGGTCCAGCGGGAGGGCAATGAGCAGTTCTTC.

The V and J genes are TRBV5-1 and TRBJ1-1; D unresolved. V dropped 0 bases and J dropped 0 bases, with 9 bases sitting between them. The germline gives CDR1 SGHRS, CDR2 YFSETQ. The CDR3 consists of 15 residues. The CDR3 sequence is CASSLDPAMNTEAFF. The DNA for the CDR3 is TGCGCCAGCAGCTTGGATCCAGCGATGAACACTGAAGCTTTCTTT.

This chain joins TRBV5-1 and TRBJ2-7, with 9 bases that match TRBD1. This CDR3 comprises 17 residues. V shed 4 bases, J shed 1 base, and the junction held 12 bases outside the gene matches. Germline CDR1 SGHRS, CDR2 YFSETQ. The CDR3 here is CASSPTARQGGSYEQYF. The CDR3 coding sequence is TGCGCCAGCAGCCCGACCGCTCGACAGGGGGGGTCCTACGAGCAGTACTTC.

This sequence joins TRBV6-5 and TRBJ1-1; tentatively, D is TRBD1 (6 bases). Germline CDR1 and CDR2: MNHEY and SVGAGI. Trimming took off 3 bases at V and 3 bases at J, with 11 bases between the two ends. The CDR3 is 14 amino acids. CDR3 sequence (DNA): TGTGCCAGCAGTTATACCAGGGGTGACACTGAAGCTTTCTTT. Translation: CASSYTRGDTEAFF.

This chain connects TRBV4-2 to TRBJ2-1; D gene ambiguous. CDR1 and CDR2 (germline): LGHNA, YNFKEQ. This CDR3 comprises 16 residues. Trimming removed 3 bases at V and 1 base at J, with 13 bases between. The CDR3 region has the DNA TGTGCCAGCAGCCACGAAGAAGCGACTTCCTACAATGAGCAGTTCTTC. This gives the protein CASSHEEATSYNEQFF.

The chain joins TRBV30 to TRBJ1-3; possibly TRBD1 for D (5 bases). V was pared by 0 bases and J by 4 bases, with 10 bases between. Germline V CDR1 and CDR2: GTSNPN, SVGIG (reference sequence). This CDR3 is built from 14 residues. The CDR3 region is CAWSVARAGNTIYF. In nucleotides, the CDR3 is TGTGCCTGGAGTGTGGCCAGGGCAGGAAACACCATATATTTT.

Of note for this clone: Additional DNA sequences in this sample encode the identical CDR3. The rearrangement joins TRBV12-3 or TRBV12-4 to TRBJ2-3; the D gene is possibly TRBD1 (6 bases). The CDR3 consists of 13 residues. V was trimmed by 5 bases and J by 0 bases, leaving 6 bases between them. The CDR3 loop reads CASSRGSTDTQYF. Written as DNA, the CDR3 is TGTGCCAGCAGTAGGGGGAGCACAGATACGCAGTATTTT.

The chain is built from TRBV6-2 or TRBV6-3 and TRBJ1-3; TRBD1 is a possible D gene (5 bases). The CDR3 is 17 amino acids. V lost 5 bases and J lost 0, with 17 bases in between. Germline-derived CDR1 and CDR2 are MNHEY and SVGEGT. Here the CDR3 reads CASSPPRGQNSGNTIYF. The CDR3, as DNA: TGTGCCAGCAGTCCCCCGCGCGGACAAAACTCTGGAAACACCATATATTTT.

The rearrangement joins TRBV19 to TRBJ1-2; weak D call: TRBD1 (5 bases). Germline V gene sequence: CDR1 LNHDA, CDR2 SQIVND (reference sequence). V was pared by 0 bases and J by 4 bases, with 9 bases between. The CDR3 extends over 14 amino acids. CDR3 sequence: CASSIDGGIYGYTF. CDR3 nucleotides: TGTGCCAGTAGTATAGACGGGGGAATCTATGGCTACACCTTC. Using reference TRBV19 and TRBJ1-2 for the parts outside the CDR3, the full variable domain is DGGITQSPKYLFRKEGQNVTLSCEQNLNHDAMYWYRQDPGQGLRLIYYSQIVNDFQKGDIAEGYSVSREKKESFPLTVTSAQKNPTAFYLCASSIDGGIYGYTFGSGTRLTVV.

This clone was found once. This chain links TRBV28 with TRBJ2-7; 8 nucleotides agree with TRBD1. Germline trimming cut 5 bases from V and 4 bases from J; bases unmatched to any gene: 13. Germline V gene sequence: CDR1 MDHEN, CDR2 SYDVKM. This CDR3 has 16 residues. CDR3 sequence reads: CASSPILDRERYEQYF. CDR3 bases: TGTGCCAGCAGTCCCATCCTGGACAGGGAGCGGTACGAGCAGTACTTC.

The chain recombines TRBV6-5 with TRBJ1-2, with unresolved D. The V end lost 4 bases, the J end lost 8 bases, and 11 bases lay between the germline ends. CDR3 size: 12 residues. Per the germline V gene, CDR1 is MNHEY and CDR2 is SVGAGI. CDR3 nucleotide sequence: TGTGCCAGCAGTTCCCCGGGAGGGGGCTACACCTTC. This codes for CASSSPGGGYTF.

The table lists this clone with a count of one. The rearrangement uses TRBV4-2 and TRBJ2-7; D perhaps matches TRBD1 (6 bases). This CDR3 has 17 residues. Germline CDR1 is LGHNA and CDR2 is YNFKEQ. Trimming removed 4 bases from V and 4 bases from J, with 23 bases in between. This CDR3 reads CASSPSGTGTHKYEQYF. CDR3 nucleotides: TGTGCCAGCAGCCCAAGTGGCACCGGGACACATAAATACGAGCAGTACTTC.

The CDR3 region has the DNA TGTGCCAGCAGTTGGACTAGCACTCTCGAGCAGTACTTC. Translation: CASSWTSTLEQYF. V is TRBV27 and J is TRBJ2-7; TRBD2 matches at 8 bases. Trimming removed 4 bases from V and 6 bases from J; junction bases left unmatched: 5. Germline V gene data show CDR1 as MNHEY and CDR2 as SMNVEV (reference sequence). This CDR3 has 13 amino acids.

V usage is TRBV30 and J usage is TRBJ2-1; 8 nucleotides line up with TRBD2. The CDR3 runs to 11 residues. Germline values: CDR1 GTSNPN, CDR2 SVGIG (reference sequence). Trimming cost V 0 bases and J 15 bases; bases outside gene matches: 4. The CDR3 loop reads CAWSVREGLFF. CDR3 nucleotide sequence: TGTGCCTGGAGTGTACGGGAGGGTCTGTTCTTC.

The gene calls are TRBV2 and TRBJ1-2; D is perhaps TRBD1 (5 bases). V lost 6 bases to trimming and J lost 0 bases, with 8 bases between them. This CDR3 has 13 amino acids. CDR1 is SNHLY, CDR2 FYNNEI, per germline. CDR3 protein: CASSTTANYGYTF. The CDR3, as DNA: TGTGCCAGCAGCACGACAGCTAACTATGGCTACACCTTC.

The chain carries TRBV7-8 and TRBJ2-3, with D maybe TRBD2 (6 bases). CDR1 is SGHVS and CDR2 is FQNEAQ in the germline V gene. Trimming took off 8 bases at V and 2 bases at J, with 20 bases between the two ends. The CDR3 covers 16 residues. CDR3 coding DNA: TGTGCCAGCGGACTTGCGGGGACCGGGAACACAGATACGCAGTATTTT. Residues: CASGLAGTGNTDTQYF.

The chain uses TRBV7-9 and TRBJ1-4; no definite D call. This CDR3 spans 15 amino acids. Trimming removed 2 bases at V and 4 bases at J, with 11 bases between. From germline, CDR1 is SEHNR and CDR2 FQNEAQ (reference sequence). The DNA for the CDR3 is TGTGCCAGCAGCTTACTTGCTACCTTTAATGAAAAACTGTTTTTT. Its translation is CASSLLATFNEKLFF.

The chain couples TRBV12-5 to TRBJ2-7; 12 positions agree with TRBD2. J was trimmed by 2 bases and V by 0 bases; bases with no gene match: 14. CDR3 size: 20 residues. The V gene's germline CDR1 is LGHNT and CDR2 FRNRAP. The CDR3 sequence: CASGLVPSGLAGKTAYEQYF. CDR3 in DNA: TGTGCTAGTGGTTTGGTACCCTCCGGACTAGCGGGAAAAACCGCCTACGAGCAGTACTTC.

The CDR3, as DNA: TGTGCCAGTTTCAGAGACGGCCGCGGCTATGGCTACACCTTC. Translation gives CASFRDGRGYGYTF. The V call is TRBV18, the J call TRBJ1-2; D is uncertain. Germline CDR1 reads KGHSH; CDR2 reads LQKENI. This CDR3 has 14 residues. V dropped 9 bases and J dropped 4 bases, with 18 bases sitting between them. The whole variable domain, filled in from reference TRBV18 and TRBJ1-2, reads NAGVMQNPRHLVRRRGQEARLRCSPMKGHSHVYWYRQLPEEGLKFMVYLQKENIIDESGMPKERFSAEFPKEGPSILRIQQVVRGDSAAYFCASFRDGRGYGYTFGSGTRLTVV.